This TCR beta chain was identified during a study of low-dose radiotherapy and immunotherapy resistance in tumors. This clonotype was found once. First-strand cDNA used TRAV- and TRBV-specific primers, covering alpha and beta chains. The TCRs were subjected to amplification over approximately 18 PCR cycles employing a constant-region primer in conjunction with a V-primer adapter. Using its own MiXCR run on the reads, TCRdb lists one record per CDR3 protein. The sample has about 12,000 distinct CDR3 sequences; 76% are singletons. Germline lookup yields CDR1 SNHLY and CDR2 FYNNEI. The V end lost 5 bases, the J end lost 2 bases, and 13 bases lay between the germline ends. The CDR3 spans 16 residues. Donors received nivolumab, ipilimumab, aspirin, low-dose cyclophosphamide and low-dose radiotherapy.

This chain links TRBV2 with TRBJ2-6; D call uncertain. The TCR was taken from a human donor with advanced metastatic prostate, ovarian, gallbladder or colorectal cancer (not recorded which). This table probably holds off-target reads from a library built for another chain. The CDR3 DNA reads as TGTGCCAGCAGTTTGGAAGGGAACCCTGGGGCCAACGTCCTGACTTTC. Translated: CASSLEGNPGANVLTF.